Following are 17 T cell receptor beta chains from one sample sequenced in a study of cytomegalovirus exposure and HLA in healthy donors. Here immunoSEQ multiplex PCR was the method, and the copy in TCRdb shows in-frame clones only, minus some. The data contain about 220,000 clones, approximately 86% of them seen just once; the ten biggest clones take up 2.9%. Sequenced input: PBMCs. These receptors were taken from a woman aged 18-29 years in good health and CMV-seronegative.

The J gene is TRBJ2-1, the V gene TRBV27; 7 bases are a match to TRBD1. CDR3 length: 18 residues. V dropped 3 bases and J dropped 5; count of bases not matched to a gene: 16. Looked up from germline, CDR1 is MNHEY and CDR2 is SMNVEV (reference sequence). CDR3 residues: CASSLSIIGGRGDNEQFF. CDR3 in DNA: TGTGCCAGCAGTTTGTCGATAATAGGGGGCCGAGGGGACAATGAGCAGTTCTTC.

The chain has TRBV27 and TRBJ2-1; 9 nucleotides agree with TRBD2. Trimming at V came to 2 bases and at J to 7 bases, leaving 3 bases not matched to a gene. CDR1 is MNHEY and CDR2 is SMNVEV in the germline V gene (reference sequence). This CDR3 has 14 amino acids. CDR3 sequence: CASSLAGGINEQFF. The CDR3 DNA reads as TGTGCCAGCAGTTTAGCGGGAGGGATAAATGAGCAGTTCTTC.

This sequence joins TRBV28 and TRBJ2-1, with 11 nucleotides matching TRBD1. Germline CDR1 is MDHEN and CDR2 is SYDVKM. J lost 5 bases, V lost 3 bases, and 9 bases had no gene match. The CDR3 contains 17 residues. CDR3 protein: CASSFLLGQGVHNEQFF. The CDR3 coding sequence is TGTGCCAGCAGTTTCTTACTGGGACAGGGGGTTCACAATGAGCAGTTCTTC.

The chain is built from TRBV11-2 and TRBJ2-7; 7 bases map to TRBD2. The CDR3 has 12 residues. With V trimmed by 2 bases and J by 6 bases, 1 base remained unmatched. Germline V gene sequence: CDR1 SGHAT, CDR2 FQNNGV. CDR3 loop: CASSLSGGEQYF. DNA of the CDR3: TGTGCCAGCAGCTTATCGGGGGGCGAGCAGTACTTC. Full variable domain (outside the CDR3, taken from reference TRBV11-2 and TRBJ2-7): EAGVAQSPRYKIIEKRQSVAFWCNPISGHATLYWYQQILGQGPKLLIQFQNNGVVDDSQLPKDRFSAERLKGVDSTLKIQPAKLEDSAVYLCASSLSGGEQYFGPGTRLTVT.

V usage is TRBV7-9 and J usage is TRBJ2-7; a weak D match, TRBD1 (5 bases). The CDR3 has 12 amino acids. The V end lost 5 bases, the J end lost 5 bases, and 10 bases lay between the germline ends. The V gene's germline CDR1 is SEHNR and CDR2 FQNEAQ (reference sequence). CDR3 sequence (DNA): TGTGCCAGCAGCACGCAGGGTCACGAGCAGTACTTC. This codes for CASSTQGHEQYF.

V gene TRBV5-1 combines with J gene TRBJ2-6; 10 bases are a match to TRBD1. V trimming: 0 bases; J trimming: 0 bases; junction bases outside the gene matches: 3. CDR1 SGHRS and CDR2 YFSETQ come from the germline V gene. The CDR3 sequence is 18 residues long. The CDR3 bases are TGCGCCAGCAGCTTGGGGGGACAGGGGCCCTCTGGGGCCAACGTCCTGACTTTC. Translated: CASSLGGQGPSGANVLTF.

V gene TRBV5-1 combines with J gene TRBJ2-1; 12 positions match TRBD2. The V segment lost 5 bases and the J segment 1 base; nucleotides outside the gene matches: 4. The CDR3 totals 16 residues. Germline loops: CDR1 SGHRS, CDR2 YFSETQ. The CDR3 loop reads CASRPLAGGSYNEQFF. CDR3 bases: TGCGCCAGCAGACCACTAGCGGGGGGTTCCTACAATGAGCAGTTCTTC. Full variable domain (outside the CDR3, taken from reference TRBV5-1 and TRBJ2-1): KAGVTQTPRYLIKTRGQQVTLSCSPISGHRSVSWYQQTPGQGLQFLFEYFSETQRNKGNFPGRFSGRQFSNSRSEMNVSTLELGDSALYLCASRPLAGGSYNEQFFGPGTRLTVL.

This chain links TRBV2 with TRBJ2-7; 7 bases align to TRBD2. Germline CDR1 reads SNHLY; CDR2 reads FYNNEI. The CDR3 is 15 amino acids. The junction had 10 bases not matched to a gene; V was cut back by 5 bases and J by 3 bases. CDR3 in amino acids: CASSSPGGRSYEQYF. DNA of the CDR3: TGTGCCAGCAGTTCCCCGGGGGGTAGGAGCTACGAGCAGTACTTC.

Written as DNA, the CDR3 is TGTGCCTGGAGTGTCTCGGGTCCCTACAATGAGCAGTTCTTC. Encoded protein: CAWSVSGPYNEQFF. The rearrangement uses TRBV30 and TRBJ2-1; D is unclear. The CDR3 length is 14 residues. From germline, CDR1 is GTSNPN and CDR2 SVGIG (reference sequence). V lost 0 bases and J 2 bases, leaving 8 bases between the germline ends.

This chain links TRBV21-1 with TRBJ2-1; TRBD2 is taken as the D call from the table, unchecked against the DNA. TRBV21-1 is labeled a pseudogene. The CDR3 is made up of 20 amino acids. The CDR3 DNA sequence: TGTGCCAGCAGCAACGTCGGGGACAGGGCTTCTAGCGGGAGCCTCAATGAGCAGTTCTTC. This gives the protein CASSNVGDRASSGSLNEQFF.

This sequence joins TRBV4-2 and TRBJ2-7; 7 bases map to TRBD1. Germline V gene data show CDR1 as LGHNA and CDR2 as YNFKEQ. The V gene end was trimmed by 2 bases and the J gene end by 4 bases; junction bases not matched to a gene: 5. This CDR3 has 14 amino acids. Written as DNA, the CDR3 is TGTGCCAGCAGCCAACCCGGACAGGAATACGAGCAGTACTTC. It translates to CASSQPGQEYEQYF.

This chain uses TRBV7-2 with TRBJ2-7, with 7 bases fitting TRBD1. The CDR3 is 18 residues long. The V and J ends lost 4 bases and 0 bases, in that order; junction bases with no gene match: 15. CDR1 and CDR2 (germline): SGHTA, FQGNSA. CDR3 loop: CASSSTQRSGGPSYEQYF. DNA of the CDR3: TGTGCCAGCAGCTCGACACAACGCTCAGGGGGACCCTCCTACGAGCAGTACTTC.

This chain links TRBV4-1 with TRBJ2-5, with TRBD2 matching over 15 bases. CDR3 length equals 19 residues. Germline lookup yields CDR1 MGHRA and CDR2 YSYEKL. J gave up 2 bases and V 5 bases, and 12 bases lay outside the gene matches. CDR3: CASSLRTGLAGGPQETQYF. The CDR3 DNA reads as TGCGCCAGCAGCTTACGAACCGGACTAGCGGGAGGGCCACAAGAGACCCAGTACTTC.

In this sample, this clone turned up a few times. The J gene is TRBJ2-7, the V gene TRBV5-6; TRBD1 aligns across 10 bases. Unmatched junction bases numbered 6, after V lost 1 base and J lost 5 bases. This CDR3 has 15 residues. Germline assignment: CDR1 SGHDT and CDR2 YYEEEE. This CDR3 is CASSLRGQGTNEQYF. The CDR3 DNA reads TGTGCCAGCAGCTTGAGGGGACAGGGGACGAACGAGCAGTACTTC. Variable domain in full (rest from reference TRBV5-6 and TRBJ2-7): DAGVTQSPTHLIKTRGQQVTLRCSPKSGHDTVSWYQQALGQGPQFIFQYYEEEERQRGNFPDRFSGHQFPNYSSELNVNALLLGDSALYLCASSLRGQGTNEQYFGPGTRLTVT.

V gene TRBV6-1 combines with J gene TRBJ2-1; D remains ambiguous. With 2 bases removed from V and 9 bases from J, the gap between germline ends came to 20 bases. The CDR3 loop spans 16 amino acids. Germline V gives CDR1 MNHNS, CDR2 SASEGT. CDR3 loop: CASSELVAPSVSEQFF. CDR3 bases: TGTGCCAGCAGTGAATTGGTTGCCCCCTCAGTCAGTGAGCAGTTCTTC.

The table lists this clone with a few counts. CDR3 DNA: TGTGCCAGCAGTGTTTTAGAATACGAGCAGTACTTC. The encoded protein is CASSVLEYEQYF. This chain connects TRBV2 to TRBJ2-7; no reliable D call. V dropped 4 bases and J dropped 4 bases, with 8 bases sitting between them. Germline CDR1 and CDR2: SNHLY and FYNNEI. This CDR3 spans 12 amino acids. Full variable domain (outside the CDR3, taken from reference TRBV2 and TRBJ2-7): EPEVTQTPSHQVTQMGQEVILRCVPISNHLYFYWYRQILGQKVEFLVSFYNNEISEKSEIFDDQFSVERPDGSNFTLKIRSTKLEDSAMYFCASSVLEYEQYFGPGTRLTVT.

The chain links TRBV28 to TRBJ2-7, with 11 bases identical to TRBD2. J was trimmed by 4 bases and V by 6 bases; bases with no gene match: 8. Germline values: CDR1 MDHEN, CDR2 SYDVKM. The CDR3 extends over 15 amino acids. CDR3 protein: CASRSLAGGGYEQYF. In DNA, the CDR3 is TGTGCCAGCAGGTCTCTAGCGGGAGGTGGGTACGAGCAGTACTTC.